This TCR beta chain was recorded in a study of blood T cell repertoires in COVID-19 (dated by TCRdb to about 2020). For the study in its entirety: Samples from collaborators originated in the United States, Italy and Spain and spanned both the acute and convalescent phases of COVID-19. The dataset comprised deeply sampled blood TCRbeta repertoires from subjects exposed to, actively infected with, or recovered from COVID-19. Where available, HLA class I and class II types were obtained from metadata supplied by the sample provider rather than from assay-based typing. The material from the prospective study consisted of cDNA or gDNA derived from T cells, B-cell-depleted T cells, or PBMCs. A de-identified subject ID, COVID-19 status, age in years and sex were almost always included in the sample metadata. The repertoires were released in a freely available public database meant as a resource for research on the immune response to SARS-CoV-2. The samples were drawn from the first 160 participants of the ongoing ImmuneRACE study and from roughly 1,300 subjects provided by 6 global collaborators. Overall study outcomes, separate from this receptor: The amount of clinical and demographic metadata varied by source and participant and was provided uncurated.

The immunoSEQ Assay, a bias-controlled multiplex PCR, was used to amplify TCRbeta CDR3 regions from genomic DNA. The authors processed their data as follows. The number of nucleated cells in each sample was estimated by amplification of reference gene primers within the assay. To quantify the absolute abundance of each unique TCRbeta CDR3 rearrangement, sequence reads were collapsed and filtered. For each sample, productive Simpson clonality was calculated as the square root of Simpson's diversity index over productive rearrangements. TCRdb obtained this table from immuneACCESS and retained in-frame rearrangements with V and J assigned. These tables miss some clones; where compared with another copy, unresolved V genes account for less than half of the shortfall, and the remainder is unexplained. D and trimming come from the DNA, and the V and J calls and clone size come from that table. The sample table records approximately 170,000 clones; around four fifths of these occur just once. The top ten constitute about 4% of the sample.

This clone was recorded a few times. Its recognized antigen is unknown. Qualities for individual bases were not recorded, and no much larger clone is one base off. The CDR3 covers 12 residues, taking in both the cysteine and the phenylalanine. Just CDR3 DNA is preserved here, 36 bases in frame from base 1. At the junction V is shortened by 5 bases and J by 3 bases, with 7 bases in between. From a lookup of the germline V gene, CDR1 and CDR2 are SNHLY and FYNNEI. Participants in the prospective study were enrolled through a virtual design, were aged about 18 to 100 years, and lived in about 25 United States geographic areas. To assign participants to cohorts, the prospective study relied on clinical history that participants themselves reported in a screening survey and a study questionnaire. In the prospective study, whole blood, serum and a nasopharyngeal or oropharyngeal swab were collected from each participant by mobile phlebotomists. Additional blood draws and questionnaires over an approximately two-month period could optionally be provided by prospective study participants. Blood samples from the prospective study were shipped frozen or at room temperature prior to DNA extraction.

This receptor was obtained from a woman aged 45-65 years in a cohort exposed to, infected with or recovered from COVID-19 (not recorded which). The chain uses TRBV2 and TRBJ2-5; TRBD2 is a possible D gene, resting on 5 matching bases. The sample consisted of PBMCs or T cells enriched from blood (not recorded which). This receptor carries the CDR3 CASSLREETQYF. The bases are TGTGCCAGCAGTTTGCGGGAAGAGACCCAGTACTTC. Joined to the reference TRBV2 and TRBJ2-5 proteins, this CDR3 gives the full variable domain: EPEVTQTPSHQVTQMGQEVILRCVPISNHLYFYWYRQILGQKVEFLVSFYNNEISEKSEIFDDQFSVERPDGSNFTLKIRSTKLEDSAMYFCASSLREETQYFGPGTRLLVL.